Below, 18 T cell receptor beta chains from the same sample are listed, as sequenced in a study of cytomegalovirus exposure and HLA in healthy donors. The data were produced by immunoSEQ multiplex PCR, yet TCRdb's version contains in-frame clones alone and is incomplete. The repertoire includes some 250,000 clones, roughly 87% of them detected once, and approximately 3.1% sits in the top ten. Sequenced: PBMCs. These receptors were collected from a young woman in good health and CMV-seronegative.

The rearrangement links TRBV7-6 to TRBJ2-2; D is unclear. Germline values: CDR1 SGHVS, CDR2 FNYEAQ. V was clipped by 1 base and J by 4 bases, with 13 bases between them. The CDR3 runs to 16 residues. CDR3 nucleotide sequence: TGTGCCAGCAGCTTAGAGGACGCGGATGGCACCGGGGAGCTGTTTTTT. Translated, it gives CASSLEDADGTGELFF.

The CDR3 bases are TGTGCCAGCAGCTTGGTCGGCGGGACCTACGAGCAGTACTTC. Amino acid sequence: CASSLVGGTYEQYF. The V call is TRBV11-2, the J call TRBJ2-7, with D possibly matching TRBD2 (6 bases). Germline V lookup: CDR1 SGHAT, CDR2 FQNNGV. Between the trimmed V and J ends, which lost 3 bases and 2 bases, there was a span of 11 bases. The CDR3 extends over 14 amino acids.

The rearrangement links TRBV5-4 to TRBJ2-7; TRBD2 matches at 8 bases. Trimming cost V 0 bases and J 4 bases; bases outside gene matches: 6. Germline CDR1 and CDR2: SGHNT and YYREEE (reference sequence). The CDR3 has 15 residues. The CDR3: CASSLAGRGEYEQYF. CDR3 DNA sequence: TGTGCCAGCAGCTTGGCTGGGCGGGGGGAATACGAGCAGTACTTC. Based on the CDR3 plus reference TRBV5-4 and TRBJ2-7, the full variable domain is ETGVTQSPTHLIKTRGQQVTLRCSSQSGHNTVSWYQQALGQGPQFIFQYYREEENGRGNFPPRFSGLQFPNYSSELNVNALELDDSALYLCASSLAGRGEYEQYFGPGTRLTVT.

The genes are TRBV2 and TRBJ2-3; D unclear. The CDR3 contains 12 residues. V lost 9 bases, J lost 0 bases, and 7 bases lay in between. Germline V gene lookup returns CDR1 SNHLY and CDR2 FYNNEI. The CDR3 sequence is CASLASTDTQYF. The CDR3 DNA is TGTGCCAGTCTGGCTAGCACAGATACGCAGTATTTT.

This clone is a singleton in its sample. The gene calls are TRBV13 and TRBJ1-4; D gene ambiguous. The CDR3 sequence is 12 residues long. The V and J ends lost 6 bases and 7 bases respectively, with 9 bases between them. CDR1 and CDR2 from the germline V gene are PRHDT and FYEKMQ (reference sequence). The chain's CDR3 is CASRTAGEKLFF. CDR3 coding DNA: TGTGCCAGCAGGACCGCAGGTGAAAAACTGTTTTTT.

The rearrangement uses TRBV5-1 and TRBJ1-1; maybe TRBD1 (5 bases). The CDR3 consists of 15 residues. V was cut by 0 bases and J by 5 bases, with 14 bases left in between. Germline CDR1 and CDR2: SGHRS and YFSETQ. The CDR3 nucleotides are TGCGCCAGCAGCTTGGAAGAGGGGCGATGGACTGAAGCTTTCTTT. Translating gives CASSLEEGRWTEAFF.

V is TRBV6-1 and J is TRBJ1-1; D is unclear. The CDR3 sequence is 13 residues long. Germline V CDR1 and CDR2: MNHNS, SASEGT. V was cut by 0 bases and J by 6 bases, with 8 bases left in between. The DNA of the CDR3 is TGTGCCAGCAGTGAAGCGAAGTGGTCTGAAGCTTTCTTT. Translation: CASSEAKWSEAFF.

The genes are TRBV5-6 and TRBJ1-1; no clear D gene. Germline lookup yields CDR1 SGHDT and CDR2 YYEEEE. V shed 3 bases and J shed 1 base, with 10 bases lying between them. The CDR3 length is 14 residues. CDR3 protein: CASSSSLRNTEAFF. The CDR3 nucleotides read TGTGCCAGCAGCTCATCCCTCAGGAACACTGAAGCTTTCTTT.

The chain employs TRBV30 and TRBJ1-5; the D gene is possibly TRBD1 (6 bases). Between the trimmed V and J ends, which lost 0 bases and 6 bases, there was a span of 9 bases. In germline, CDR1 is GTSNPN, CDR2 SVGIG (reference sequence). The CDR3 covers 13 residues. CDR3 DNA sequence: TGTGCCTGGAGTGTAGGGGGGGGTCAGCCCCAGCATTTT. It translates to CAWSVGGGQPQHF.

CDR3 loop: CASSANLGQPQHF. CDR3 bases: TGTGCCAGCAGTGCAAACTTAGGTCAGCCCCAGCATTTT. V is TRBV6-5 and J is TRBJ1-5; D not resolved. The V end lost 5 bases, the J end lost 6 bases, and 11 bases lay between the germline ends. CDR1 is MNHEY, CDR2 SVGAGI, per germline. The CDR3 consists of 13 residues.

This sequence joins TRBV11-3 and TRBJ2-1, with 7 bases aligning to TRBD2. V shed 5 bases, J shed 4 bases, and the junction held 14 bases outside the gene matches. This CDR3 contains 17 residues. Germline CDR1 reads SGHNT; CDR2 reads YENEEA. In DNA form, the CDR3 reads TGTGCCAGCAGCGCTAGGCAAGGTAGCGGGTTATACAATGAGCAGTTCTTC. Amino acids: CASSARQGSGLYNEQFF. The full variable domain, completed using reference TRBV11-3 and TRBJ2-1, is EAGVVQSPRYKIIEKKQPVAFWCNPISGHNTLYWYLQNLGQGPELLIRYENEEAVDDSQLPKDRFSAERLKGVDSTLKIQPAELGDSAVYLCASSARQGSGLYNEQFFGPGTRLTVL.

The table lists this clone with a few counts. The CDR3 region has the DNA TGCGCCAGCAGCCAAAACAGGGGTGCCAAAAACATTCAGTACTTC. This encodes CASSQNRGAKNIQYF. The chain recombines TRBV4-3 with TRBJ2-4; 7 bases align to TRBD1. The CDR3 runs to 15 residues. After removal of 2 bases from V and 1 base from J, the junction contained 2 bases not matched to a gene. Germline values: CDR1 LGHNA, CDR2 YSLEER.

This clone has just one count. The chain has TRBV29-1 and TRBJ2-7, with unresolved D. Trimming cost V 5 bases and J 5 bases, with 13 bases left between them. Germline assignment: CDR1 SQVTM and CDR2 ANQGSEA. The CDR3 consists of 12 residues. CDR3 sequence: CSVTWYQNEQYF. The CDR3 DNA reads TGCAGCGTTACGTGGTACCAGAACGAGCAGTACTTC.

The chain carries TRBV7-2 and TRBJ2-7; TRBD2 matches at 8 bases. The junction had 5 bases not matched to a gene; V was cut back by 6 bases and J by 1 base. The CDR3 has 14 amino acids. CDR1 and CDR2 (germline): SGHTA, FQGNSA. As DNA, the CDR3 is TGTGCCAGCAGTCCGGGACTAGTGTCCTACGAGCAGTACTTC. The encoded protein is CASSPGLVSYEQYF.

The chain couples TRBV28 to TRBJ2-7; 8 bases fit TRBD2. The junction had 19 bases not matched to a gene; V was cut back by 3 bases and J by 3 bases. Per germline, CDR1 MDHEN and CDR2 SYDVKM. The CDR3 length is 19 residues. CDR3: CASSFSSGTSGRGGYEQYF. DNA of the CDR3: TGTGCCAGCAGTTTTTCCTCCGGGACTAGTGGCCGGGGTGGCTACGAGCAGTACTTC.

The chain links TRBV2 to TRBJ2-7; no clear D. CDR1 SNHLY and CDR2 FYNNEI come from the germline V gene. This CDR3 comprises 14 residues. The V gene lost 6 bases and the J gene lost 0 bases, with 12 bases spanning the gap. The CDR3 spells CASRMTKNSYEQYF. As DNA, the CDR3 is TGTGCCAGCAGAATGACAAAGAACTCCTACGAGCAGTACTTC.

The CDR3 spells CASSQGVGETDTQYF. In DNA, the CDR3 is TGTGCCAGCAGCCAAGGGGTGGGAGAGACAGATACGCAGTATTTT. This chain uses TRBV4-2 with TRBJ2-3, with a weak D call TRBD2 (5 bases). The CDR3 extends over 15 amino acids. Germline CDR1 and CDR2: LGHNA and YNFKEQ. V lost 1 base and J lost 3, with 11 bases in between.

V is TRBV11-3 and J is TRBJ1-4; possibly TRBD1 for D (5 bases). Per the germline V gene, CDR1 is SGHNT and CDR2 is YENEEA. The CDR3 sequence is 15 residues long. Trimming stripped 4 bases from V and 3 bases from J, with 12 bases between. The CDR3, as DNA: TGTGCCAGCAGCTCTTCGGACACCTCTAATGAAAAACTGTTTTTT. Encoded protein: CASSSSDTSNEKLFF.